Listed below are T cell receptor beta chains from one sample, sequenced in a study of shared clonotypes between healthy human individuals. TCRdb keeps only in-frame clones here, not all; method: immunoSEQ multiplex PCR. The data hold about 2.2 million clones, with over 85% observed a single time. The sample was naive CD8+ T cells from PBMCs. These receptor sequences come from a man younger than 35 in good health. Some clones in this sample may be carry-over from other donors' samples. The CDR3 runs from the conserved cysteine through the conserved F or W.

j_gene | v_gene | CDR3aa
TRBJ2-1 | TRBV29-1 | CSISEGEVYSYNEQFF
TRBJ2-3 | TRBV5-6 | CASSLAAADTQYF
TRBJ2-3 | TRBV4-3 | CASSQVGSRDTDTQYF
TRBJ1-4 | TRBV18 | CASSPGQGWSNEKLFF
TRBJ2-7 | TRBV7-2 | CASSLSSGQTYEQYF
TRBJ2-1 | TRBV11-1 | CASSSVRGGSEQFF
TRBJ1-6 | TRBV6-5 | CASSYSVGGMGSPLHF
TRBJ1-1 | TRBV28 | CASRPYRDSRAFF
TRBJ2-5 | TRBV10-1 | CASSESAGGPGETQYF
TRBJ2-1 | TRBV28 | CASTDQAGDEQFF
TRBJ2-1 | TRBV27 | CASSILGLHGNEQFF
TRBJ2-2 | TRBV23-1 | CASSQCVRGAVTGELFF
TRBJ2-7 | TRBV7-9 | CASSLGGGGDEQYF
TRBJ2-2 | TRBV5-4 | CASSRDRGPGELFF
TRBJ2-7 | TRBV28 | CASSPPTASSYEQYF
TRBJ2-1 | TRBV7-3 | CASSLLAGTYNEQFF
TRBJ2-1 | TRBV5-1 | CASSFNLQGTYNEQFF
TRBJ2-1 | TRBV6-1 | CASSDLLGLALEQFF
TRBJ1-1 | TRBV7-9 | CASSGALNTEAFF
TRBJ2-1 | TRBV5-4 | CASSPGLGSVNQFEQFF
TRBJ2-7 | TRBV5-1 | CASSFAGQDSYEQYF
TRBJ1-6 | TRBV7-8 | CASSRGQGNSPLHF
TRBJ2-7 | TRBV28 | CASSRDSYEQYF
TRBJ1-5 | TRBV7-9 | CASGSGQANQPQHF
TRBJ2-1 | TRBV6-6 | CASQGQLAGINEQFF
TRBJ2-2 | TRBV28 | CASSLARRGGGHGELFF
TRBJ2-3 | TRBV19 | CASSITGTDATQYF
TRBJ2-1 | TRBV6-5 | CASSETGLNEQFF
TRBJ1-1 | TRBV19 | CASSPPGLLNTEAFF
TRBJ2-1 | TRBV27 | CASSLGPNEQFF
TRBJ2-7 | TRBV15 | CATSSGTSTHEQYF
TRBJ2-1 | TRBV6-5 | CASRGGTVTYNEQFF
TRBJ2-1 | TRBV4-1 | CASSPRYGIPSYNEQFF
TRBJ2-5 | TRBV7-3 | CASSPYGTGGLETQYF
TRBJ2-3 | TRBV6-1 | CASWTGGDTQYF
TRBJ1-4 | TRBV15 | CATTGRDEEKLFF
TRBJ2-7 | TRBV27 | CASSPRGESYEQYF
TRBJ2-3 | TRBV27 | CASTKSGLTDTQYF
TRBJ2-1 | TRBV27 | CASLSGTRKFF
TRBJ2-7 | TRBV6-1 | CASKPGLAGLYEQYF
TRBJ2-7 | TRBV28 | CASSHRQGYTAFDEQYF
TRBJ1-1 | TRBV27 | CASNGPNRGETEAFF
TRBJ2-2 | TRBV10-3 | CAISGLAENTGELFF
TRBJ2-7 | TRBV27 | CASSPGTILYEQYF
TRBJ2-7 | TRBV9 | CASSASGGTVYEQYF
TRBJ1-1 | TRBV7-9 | CASSLSTEAFF
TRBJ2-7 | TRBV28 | CASSFVAGVREQYF
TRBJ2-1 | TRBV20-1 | CSARSYNEQFF
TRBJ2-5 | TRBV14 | CASSRLSVGGGETQYF
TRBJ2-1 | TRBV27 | CASSLGGGNEQFF
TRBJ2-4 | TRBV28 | CASSLPTDSISIQYF
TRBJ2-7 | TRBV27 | CASSFSLSTYEQYF